A selection of T cell receptor beta chains follows, all from one sample in a study of cytomegalovirus exposure and HLA in healthy donors. Repertoires were generated with immunoSEQ multiplex PCR, while TCRdb's copy carries only in-frame clones and drops some. The sample has more than 140,000 clones, 60% to 80% seen once. The sample was PBMCs. Source of these receptors: a male donor in good health and CMV-seronegative. Both conserved end residues are part of each CDR3. A D gene is named only where the DNA matches it firmly. Size is omitted from some rows. Given values are once, few, many or a class for expanded clones.

D | size | J | V | CDR3 | DNA
NA | NA | TRBJ1-1 | TRBV19 | CASSSSDRPVRAF | TGTGCCAGTAGTTCCTCCGACAGGCCGGTTCGGGCCTTT
TRBD1 | NA | TRBJ1-4 | TRBV7-9 | CSSSQGDVATNEKLFF | TGTTCCAGCAGCCAGGGGGACGTTGCAACTAATGAAAAACTGTTTTTT
TRBD2 | NA | TRBJ2-3 | TRBV2 | CASSEEGGGGDTQYF | TGTGCCAGCAGTGAAGAGGGGGGCGGGGGGGATACGCAGTATTTT
NA | NA | TRBJ2-7 | TRBV5-6 | CASSERTVYEQYF | TGTGCCAGCAGCGAGCGGACAGTCTACGAGCAGTACTTC
TRBD1 | NA | TRBJ1-6 | TRBV5-6 | CASSLERQGYYNSPLHF | TGTGCCAGCAGCTTGGAACGACAGGGGTACTATAATTCACCCCTCCACTTT
NA | NA | TRBJ1-1 | TRBV30 | CAWMADHNTEAFF | TGTGCCTGGATGGCGGATCATAACACTGAAGCTTTCTTT
NA | NA | TRBJ1-2 | TRBV5-8 | CASSLGQGRNGYTF | TGTGCCAGCAGCTTGGGGCAGGGCCGGAATGGCTACACCTTC
TRBD1 | few | TRBJ1-1 | TRBV4-3 | CASSQRQGGTEAFF | TGCGCCAGCAGCCAGCGACAGGGTGGCACTGAAGCTTTCTTT
TRBD2 | NA | TRBJ2-1 | TRBV10-3 | CAISAPGTSGSPPARSYNEQFF | TGTGCCATCAGTGCACCGGGAACTAGCGGGAGCCCTCCCGCACGATCCTACAATGAGCAGTTCTTC
NA | NA | TRBJ1-6 | TRBV30 | CAWSPRVSYNSPLHF | TGTGCCTGGAGTCCCAGGGTCTCCTATAATTCACCCCTCCACTTT
TRBD1 | NA | TRBJ1-5 | TRBV4-3 | CASSQDLEQGGQPQHF | TGCGCCAGCAGCCAAGATCTTGAACAGGGGGGTCAGCCCCAGCATTTT
NA | NA | TRBJ1-2 | TRBV5-6 | CASSKDTYGYTF | TGTGCCAGCAGCAAGGACACTTATGGCTACACCTTC
TRBD1 | NA | TRBJ1-6 | TRBV6-5 | CASSRGQGGSPLHF | TGTGCCAGCAGTCGGGGACAGGGCGGATCACCCCTCCACTTT
NA | NA | TRBJ1-1 | TRBV19 | CASSQRGGDTEAFF | TGTGCCAGTAGTCAACGGGGAGGGGACACTGAAGCTTTCTTT
TRBD2 | NA | TRBJ2-1 | TRBV13 | CASSQERGGRDEQFF | TGTGCCAGCAGCCAAGAGCGGGGGGGAAGGGATGAGCAGTTCTTC
TRBD2 | NA | TRBJ2-3 | TRBV6-4 | CASSLAGGSTDTQYF | TGTGCCAGCAGTCTAGCGGGAGGGAGCACAGATACGCAGTATTTT
TRBD2 | NA | TRBJ2-1 | TRBV15 | CATSIDNSGRNNEQFF | TGTGCCACCAGCATCGATAATAGCGGGAGAAACAATGAGCAGTTCTTC
NA | NA | TRBJ2-3 | TRBV7-3 | CASSYGGSTDTQYF | TGTGCCAGCAGCTACGGCGGGAGCACAGATACGCAGTATTTT
TRBD2 | NA | TRBJ2-7 | TRBV12-5 | CASGWITSGALYEQYF | TGTGCTAGTGGTTGGATAACTAGCGGGGCCTTGTACGAGCAGTACTTC
NA | NA | TRBJ1-3 | TRBV2 | CASRLQGKSGNTIYF | TGTGCCAGCAGGTTACAGGGTAAATCTGGAAACACCATATATTTT
NA | once | TRBJ1-4 | TRBV7-2 | CASTNWRGEKLFF | TGTGCCAGCACCAACTGGCGGGGGGAAAAACTGTTTTTT
TRBD1 | NA | TRBJ2-1 | TRBV19 | CASSIREQDRVYNEQFF | TGTGCCAGTAGTATTAGGGAACAGGACAGGGTTTACAATGAGCAGTTCTTC